These T cell receptor beta chains were read from a single sample in a study of CD8 T cells in ankylosing spondylitis. TCRdb reprocessed the 5' RACE reads via MiXCR and lists one record per CDR3 protein. Altogether 670,000 or so distinct CDR3 sequences are present, under 20% being singletons, with the ten largest covering about a fifth. What was sequenced was blood, either unsorted or a sorted T cell fraction (not recorded which). These receptors were taken from a male donor with ankylosing spondylitis. Each CDR3 is given without its conserved first and last residue. Expanded clones get a size class; other rows say once, few or many, or leave the size out.

V gene | clone size | CDR3 protein
TRBV7-9 | . | ASSRSQTGDQPQH
TRBV5-1 | . | ASSLVEGPRTGELF
TRBV7-2 | few | ASSLQVIGVQEQY
TRBV12-3/TRBV12-4 | . | ASSRGRPLYEQY
TRBV5-1 | few | ASSLSGQGRTGELF
TRBV12-3/TRBV12-4 | . | ASSLALQYNEQF
TRBV5-4 | . | ASMELEGHTEAF
TRBV11-2 | . | ASSAGLEYGYT
TRBV12-3/TRBV12-4 | . | ASSQMDRKAF
TRBV7-2 | . | ASSSRGPGYT
TRBV6-1 | . | ASRRVDSSNQPQH
TRBV5-5 | . | ASSRPGAGTEAF
TRBV7-3 | . | ASSRPTGRGSGELF
TRBV19 | few | ASSILSDNEQF
TRBV20-1 | few | SAPLGTAKNQPQH
TRBV21-1 | . | ASSKWKGVYNEQF
TRBV3-1 | . | ASSRPPGETQY